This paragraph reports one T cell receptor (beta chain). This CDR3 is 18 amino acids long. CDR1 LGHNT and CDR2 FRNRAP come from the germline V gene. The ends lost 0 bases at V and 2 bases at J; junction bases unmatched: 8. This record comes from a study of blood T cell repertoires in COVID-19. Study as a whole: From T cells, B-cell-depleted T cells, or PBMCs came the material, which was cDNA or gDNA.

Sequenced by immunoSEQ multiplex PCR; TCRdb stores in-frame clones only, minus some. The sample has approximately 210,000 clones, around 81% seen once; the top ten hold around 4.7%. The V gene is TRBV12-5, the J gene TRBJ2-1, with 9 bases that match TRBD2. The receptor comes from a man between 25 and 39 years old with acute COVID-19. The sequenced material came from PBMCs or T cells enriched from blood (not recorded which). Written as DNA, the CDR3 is TGTGCTAGTGGTTTGGTATCGTCCTCTAGCGGGGCCTACAATGAGCAGTTCTTC. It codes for CASGLVSSSSGAYNEQFF.